This T cell receptor (beta chain) was sequenced in a study of human T cells and chemical hapten exposure. TCRdb processed the RACE reads anew with MiXCR; each CDR3 protein has one entry. Here the sample spans about 400,000 distinct CDR3 sequences, around 6% being singletons. There are many counts of this clonotype. The time point here: patch test 2, 6 weeks after DPC sensitization. Treatment of the sample: therapeutic diphenylcyclopropenone sensitization with weekly scalp DPC. Germline assignment: CDR1 SEHNR and CDR2 FQNEAQ (reference sequence). This CDR3 contains 14 residues. V lost 5 bases, J lost 8 bases, and 5 bases stayed unmatched.

This TCR was sampled from a woman under 30 with alopecia areata. Some clones in this sample may be carry-over from other donors' samples. Sequenced material: whole blood, taken in connection with sensitization to the hapten diphenylcyclopropenone (DPC). V usage is TRBV7-9 and J usage is TRBJ1-4; 10 positions agree with TRBD1. The CDR3 reads CASSDRDRGEKLFF. CDR3 nucleotide sequence: TGTGCCAGCAGCGACCGGGACAGGGGCGAAAAACTGTTTTTT.